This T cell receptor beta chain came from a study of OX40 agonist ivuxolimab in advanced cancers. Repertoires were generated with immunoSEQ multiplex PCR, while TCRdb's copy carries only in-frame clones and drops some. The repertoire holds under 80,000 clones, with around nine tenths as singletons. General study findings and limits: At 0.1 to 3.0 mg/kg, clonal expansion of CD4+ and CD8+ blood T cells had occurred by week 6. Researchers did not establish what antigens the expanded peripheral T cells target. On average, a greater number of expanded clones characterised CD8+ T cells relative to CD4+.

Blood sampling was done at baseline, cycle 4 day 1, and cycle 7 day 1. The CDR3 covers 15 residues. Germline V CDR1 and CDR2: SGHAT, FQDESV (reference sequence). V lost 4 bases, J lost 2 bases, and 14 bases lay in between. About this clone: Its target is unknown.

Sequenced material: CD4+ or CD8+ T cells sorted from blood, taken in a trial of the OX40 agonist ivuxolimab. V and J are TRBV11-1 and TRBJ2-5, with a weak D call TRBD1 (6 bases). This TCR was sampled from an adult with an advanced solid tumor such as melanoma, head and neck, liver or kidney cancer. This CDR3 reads CASSSRVQGQETQYF. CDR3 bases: TGTGCCAGCAGCTCCCGGGTGCAGGGGCAAGAGACCCAGTACTTC.